The 20 T cell receptor beta chains reported below all come from one sample, sequenced in a study of regulatory T cells in long-lasting Graves disease. As to time point: newly diagnosed GD, antithyroid drugs for less than 3 months. Construction of the TCR library relied on RNA isolated from PBMCs. Building the TCR beta libraries relied on iRepertoire HTBI primers, and CDR3 regions underwent Arm-PCR. MiXCR, applied by TCRdb to the multiplex PCR reads, yields one record per CDR3 protein. Seen here are around 250,000 distinct CDR3 sequences, 20% observed once, and the top ten hold approximately 13%. The sample was peripheral blood mononuclear cells (PBMCs), taken at new diagnosis, from a patient treated with antithyroid drugs. The receptors here all came from a female donor with Graves disease.

This clonotype was observed a handful of times. The rearrangement links TRBV29-1 to TRBJ1-3; D might be TRBD1 (5 bases). Germline V lookup: CDR1 SQVTM, CDR2 ANQGSEA. V was clipped by 4 bases and J by 2 bases, with 15 bases between them. This CDR3 is built from 15 residues. CDR3 DNA sequence: TGCAGCGTTGTCCCAGGGACTTTACCTGGAAACACCATATATTTT. Protein: CSVVPGTLPGNTIYF.

The table lists this clonotype with many counts. V gene TRBV11-3 combines with J gene TRBJ2-3, with 12 bases matching TRBD2. After removal of 0 bases from V and 6 bases from J, the junction contained 4 bases not matched to a gene. The CDR3 totals 16 residues. CDR1 is SGHNT and CDR2 is YENEEA in the germline V gene. This CDR3 reads CASSLDGTSGLDTQYF. In nucleotides, the CDR3 is TGTGCCAGCAGCTTAGATGGGACTAGCGGGTTGGATACGCAGTATTTT.

To note about this clonotype: This likely came from a read error, as a far larger clone is one base away. The final CDR3 position lacks the conserved phenylalanine or tryptophan, pointing to a likely read error. V usage is TRBV7-9 and J usage is TRBJ1-5; 8 positions agree with TRBD1. After removal of 5 bases from V and 7 bases from J, the junction contained 10 bases not matched to a gene. This CDR3 region has 15 residues. Germline V gene data show CDR1 as SEHNR and CDR2 as FQNEAQ (reference sequence). CDR3 in DNA: TGTGCCAGCAGCCCGGGGACAGGCGGATCCCAGCCCCAGCATTCT. It translates to CASSPGTGGSQPQHS.

The chain uses TRBV9 and TRBJ2-3, with a tentative D call TRBD1 (5 bases). This CDR3 contains 14 residues. V was shortened by 2 bases and J by 2 bases, with 9 bases between the two germline ends. Per germline, CDR1 SGDLS and CDR2 YYNGEE. CDR3 DNA: TGTGCCAGCAGCGTCGACAGACTCACAGATACGCAGTATTTT. This translates into CASSVDRLTDTQYF.

This clonotype was observed at least ten times. V is TRBV6-5 and J is TRBJ1-2; no reliable D call. In germline, CDR1 is MNHEY, CDR2 SVGAGI. V gave up 2 bases and J gave up 4 bases, with 8 bases separating them. The CDR3 is made up of 13 amino acids. The CDR3 region has the DNA TGTGCCAGCAGTTACGCCGGTCGCTATGGCTACACCTTC. Translation gives CASSYAGRYGYTF.

The gene calls are TRBV29-1 and TRBJ2-3; a weak D match, TRBD2 (6 bases). V lost 4 bases to trimming and J lost 0 bases, with 8 bases between them. The germline V gene has CDR1 SQVTM and CDR2 ANQGSEA. The CDR3 extends over 13 amino acids. In nucleotides, the CDR3 is TGCAGCGTTGTGGCGGGAAGCACAGATACGCAGTATTTT. Amino acid sequence: CSVVAGSTDTQYF.

This clonotype was seen at least ten times. The chain carries TRBV2 and TRBJ2-3; 7 bases agree with TRBD2. Trimming took 6 bases from V and 0 from J; bases not matched to a gene: 6. The CDR3 sequence is 15 residues long. Germline CDR1 SNHLY, CDR2 FYNNEI. The CDR3 bases are TGTGCCAGCAGAGGCAGCGGGGCTAGCACAGATACGCAGTATTTT. It encodes CASRGSGASTDTQYF.

This clonotype was detected ten times or more. This chain uses TRBV9 with TRBJ2-3; the D call may be TRBD1 or TRBD2 (5 bases each). CDR1 SGDLS and CDR2 YYNGEE come from the germline V gene. The V end lost 3 bases, the J end lost 3 bases, and 11 bases lay between the germline ends. The CDR3 loop spans 14 amino acids. CDR3 sequence (DNA): TGTGCCAGCAGCGATTGGGACGGAACAGATACGCAGTATTTT. It specifies CASSDWDGTDTQYF.

This clonotype has a count of ten or more. The V gene is TRBV9, the J gene TRBJ2-1; 13 bases match TRBD2. Germline-derived CDR1 and CDR2 are SGDLS and YYNGEE. Trimming cost V 4 bases and J 8 bases; bases outside gene matches: 9. The CDR3 extends over 16 amino acids. The CDR3 nucleotides read TGTGCCAGCAGCTCTCGGACTAGCGGGAGTCTAGATGAGCAGTTCTTC. It specifies CASSSRTSGSLDEQFF.

As regards this clonotype: A read error is the likely source, as a far larger clone sits one nucleotide away. The V call is TRBV7-9, the J call TRBJ2-1; tentative D call: TRBD1 (6 bases). Trimming removed 4 bases at V and 11 bases at J, with 30 bases between. CDR1 and CDR2 (germline): SEHNR, FQNEAQ (reference sequence). The CDR3 length is 18 residues. CDR3 in DNA: TGTGCCAGCAGCTCAGTCGGTCCAGGACAGCCGACGTCAATGAAGCAGTTCTTC. It codes for CASSSVGPGQPTSMKQFF. Variable domain in full (rest from reference TRBV7-9 and TRBJ2-1): DTGVSQNPRHKITKRGQNVTFRCDPISEHNRLYWYRQTLGQGPEFLTYFQNEAQLEKSRLLSDRFSAERPKGSFSTLEIQRTEQGDSAMYLCASSSVGPGQPTSMKQFFGPGTRLTVL.

Comment on this clonotype: One junction end disagrees with the germline gene, perhaps due to a read error. The chain carries TRBV3-1 and TRBJ2-7; 8 nucleotides match TRBD1. The CDR3 is 14 residues long. CDR1 is LGHDT and CDR2 is YNNKEL in the germline V gene (reference sequence). This CDR3 reads CAGSQGQGINEQYF. The DNA of the CDR3 is TGTGCCGGCAGCCAAGGACAGGGAATCAACGAGCAGTACTTC.

At least ten counts were recorded for this clonotype. The CDR3, as DNA: TGTGCCAGCAGCCCCGGACAGGGGGCGTTAGAGCAGTACTTC. Amino acids: CASSPGQGALEQYF. This chain joins TRBV7-7 and TRBJ2-7; 11 bases are a match to TRBD1. The trim removed 5 bases at V and 7 bases at J, leaving 7 bases unmatched. The CDR3 length is 14 residues. Germline lookup yields CDR1 SSHAT and CDR2 FNYEAQ (reference sequence).

With regard to this clonotype: This likely came from a read error, as a far larger clone is one base away. This chain links TRBV20-1 with TRBJ2-1, with 7 nucleotides matching TRBD1. V shed 6 bases, J shed 10 bases, and the junction held 12 bases outside the gene matches. This CDR3 has 13 residues. From germline, CDR1 is DFQATT and CDR2 SNEGSKA (reference sequence). CDR3 sequence reads: CSAAPTGWDEQFF. The DNA of the CDR3 is TGCAGTGCAGCTCCGACAGGGTGGGACGAGCAGTTCTTC.

This clonotype was counted at least ten times. The chain links TRBV12-3 or TRBV12-4 to TRBJ1-3; D remains unclear. The CDR3 loop spans 14 amino acids. The V end was cut by 3 bases, the J end by 0 bases, with 6 bases between. The CDR3 spells CASSLQSSGNTIYF. CDR3 sequence (DNA): TGTGCCAGCAGTTTGCAAAGCTCTGGAAACACCATATATTTT.

This clonotype has a single count. This clone may be a read error of a much larger clone one base away. The chain is built from TRBV19 and TRBJ1-1, with D perhaps matching TRBD1 (6 bases). The CDR3 is made up of 12 amino acids. From germline, CDR1 is LNHDA and CDR2 SQIVND (reference sequence). The DNA for the CDR3 is TGTGCCACCACGGGGGCGAACACTGAAGCTCTCTTT. It codes for CATTGANTEALF.

This clonotype was detected many times. The chain combines TRBV7-3 with TRBJ1-2; D is possibly TRBD1 (6 bases). The germline V gene encodes CDR1 SGHTA and CDR2 FQGTGA. Trimming pared 5 bases from V and 3 bases from J, leaving 19 bases between. The CDR3 runs to 16 residues. CDR3 coding DNA: TGTGCCAGCAGCCGCTCGGGACAAGTAAGAGACTATGGCTACACCTTC. It specifies CASSRSGQVRDYGYTF.

The chain employs TRBV29-1 and TRBJ2-1, with a weak D call TRBD1 (6 bases). CDR3 length: 13 residues. CDR1 and CDR2 (germline): SQVTM, ANQGSEA. V lost 5 bases and J 4 bases, leaving 12 bases between the germline ends. The CDR3 sequence is CSVIQGKYNEQFF. In DNA, the CDR3 is TGCAGCGTTATACAGGGAAAGTACAATGAGCAGTTCTTC.

This clonotype occurred once. This chain connects TRBV19 to TRBJ1-5, with D unclear. The V gene lost 3 bases and the J gene lost 4 bases, with 13 bases spanning the gap. Germline lookup yields CDR1 LNHDA and CDR2 SQIVND (reference sequence). The CDR3 is made up of 15 amino acids. The CDR3, as DNA: TGTGCCAGTAGTATGGGTCAGGCAATAAATCAGCCCCAGCATTTT. As protein: CASSMGQAINQPQHF.

This clonotype was seen repeatedly, ten times or more. The junction does not match germline at one end; this may be a read error. This rearrangement joins TRBV11-2 to TRBJ2-3; D may be TRBD2 (6 bases). Per the germline V gene, CDR1 is SGHAT and CDR2 is FQNNGV. This CDR3 is 17 amino acids long. The DNA for the CDR3 is TGCGCCAGCAGCCCCAGACCTGCGGGGCGGGTGACAGATACGCAGTATTTT. It is translated as CASSPRPAGRVTDTQYF.

At least ten counts were recorded for this clonotype. V and J are TRBV24-1 and TRBJ2-1; D is perhaps TRBD1 or TRBD2 (5 bases each). V was clipped by 2 bases and J by 6 bases, with 13 bases between them. The CDR3 has 15 residues. Germline CDR1 reads KGHDR; CDR2 reads SFDVKD. The CDR3 DNA is TGTGCCACCAGTGATTGGGGCGCCGGGATCAATGAGCAGTTCTTC. Residues: CATSDWGAGINEQFF.